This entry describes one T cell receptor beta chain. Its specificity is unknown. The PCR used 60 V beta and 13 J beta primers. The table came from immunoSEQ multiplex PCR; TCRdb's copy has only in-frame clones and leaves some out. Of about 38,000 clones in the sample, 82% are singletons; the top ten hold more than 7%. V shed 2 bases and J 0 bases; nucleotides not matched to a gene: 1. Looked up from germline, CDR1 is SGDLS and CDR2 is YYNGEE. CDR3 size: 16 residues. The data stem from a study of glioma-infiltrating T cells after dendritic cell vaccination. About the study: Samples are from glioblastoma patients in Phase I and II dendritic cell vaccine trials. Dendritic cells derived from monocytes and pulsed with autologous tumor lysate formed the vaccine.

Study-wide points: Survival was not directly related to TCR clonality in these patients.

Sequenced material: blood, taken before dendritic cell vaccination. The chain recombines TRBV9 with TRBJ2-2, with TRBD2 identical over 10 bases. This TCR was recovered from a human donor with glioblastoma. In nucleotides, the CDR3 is TGTGCCAGCAGCGTTGGGACTAGCGCGAACACCGGGGAGCTGTTTTTT. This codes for CASSVGTSANTGELFF.